This entry concerns a single TCR beta chain. Clones were read by immunoSEQ multiplex PCR, and TCRdb kept only the in-frame ones, dropping some. The sample comprises 75,000 to 100,000 clones, around 94% of which are singletons, and 0.38% rests with the top ten. The V end lost 3 bases, the J end lost 5 bases, and 7 bases lay between the germline ends. The CDR3 spans 12 residues. From germline, CDR1 is SNHLY and CDR2 FYNNEI. This record comes from a study of technical replicates of blood from several donors. The clonotype originates from a human donor in good health. The V and J genes are TRBV2 and TRBJ1-2; D ambiguous. Sequenced: T cells isolated from PBMCs. Here the CDR3 DNA reads TGTGCCAGCAGTGATCACAATTATGGCTACACCTTC. Amino acid sequence: CASSDHNYGYTF.